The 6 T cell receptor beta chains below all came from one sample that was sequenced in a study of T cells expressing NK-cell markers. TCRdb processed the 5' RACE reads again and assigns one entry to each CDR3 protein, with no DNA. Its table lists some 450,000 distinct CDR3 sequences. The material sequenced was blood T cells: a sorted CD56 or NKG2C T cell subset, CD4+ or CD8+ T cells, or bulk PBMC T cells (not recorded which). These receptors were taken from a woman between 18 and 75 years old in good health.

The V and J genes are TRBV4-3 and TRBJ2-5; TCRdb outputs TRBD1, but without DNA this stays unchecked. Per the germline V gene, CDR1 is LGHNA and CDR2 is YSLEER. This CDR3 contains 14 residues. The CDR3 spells CASSQDPGGETQYF.

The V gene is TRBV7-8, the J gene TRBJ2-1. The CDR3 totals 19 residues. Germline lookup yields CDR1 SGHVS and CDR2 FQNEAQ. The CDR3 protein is CASSLVTGYTTYSYNEQFF.

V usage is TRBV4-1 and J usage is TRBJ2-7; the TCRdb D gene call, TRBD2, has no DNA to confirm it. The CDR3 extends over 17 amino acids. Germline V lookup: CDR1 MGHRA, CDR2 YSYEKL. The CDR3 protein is CASSHPDLAGDMGEQYF.

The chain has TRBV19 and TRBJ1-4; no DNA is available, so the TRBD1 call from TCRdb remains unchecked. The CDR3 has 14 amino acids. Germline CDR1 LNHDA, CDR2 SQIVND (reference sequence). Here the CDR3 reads CASLHQGVGEKLFF.

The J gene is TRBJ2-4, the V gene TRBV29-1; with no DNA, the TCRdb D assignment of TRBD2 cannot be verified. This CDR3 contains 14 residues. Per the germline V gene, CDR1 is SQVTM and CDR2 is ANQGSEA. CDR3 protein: CSVGLAEAKNIQYF.

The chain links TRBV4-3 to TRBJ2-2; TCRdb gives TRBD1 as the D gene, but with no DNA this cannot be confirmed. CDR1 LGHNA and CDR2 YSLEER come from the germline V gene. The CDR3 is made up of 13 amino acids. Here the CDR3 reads CASSLGAGGELFF.